This entry lists 9 T cell receptor beta chains sequenced from one sample in a study of beta chain features in type 1 diabetes. Findings of the study overall: Shortening that was moderate but significant affected the TCRB CDR3s of Type 1 diabetes patients in all four CD4+ subsets.

Which antigens these TCRs recognize remains unknown. The sequenced template was cDNA made from the entire isolated RNA. Sequencing used immunoSEQ multiplex PCR; TCRdb keeps in-frame clones, though not all of them. The sample includes 150,000 to 170,000 clones, approximately 10% of them seen just once. Sequencing was carried out using central memory CD4+ T cells from blood. These receptors all come from a man aged 25-45 years with type 1 diabetes.

This clone came up a few times. The chain is built from TRBV2 and TRBJ2-3; D ambiguous. V dropped 5 bases and J dropped 0 bases, with 9 bases sitting between them. The CDR3 extends over 14 amino acids. CDR1 and CDR2 from the germline V gene are SNHLY and FYNNEI. CDR3 sequence (DNA): TGTGCCAGCAGTCTAACCCTTAGCACAGATACGCAGTATTTT. Amino acid sequence: CASSLTLSTDTQYF.

This clone turned up a few times. This chain links TRBV18 with TRBJ2-5; tentative D call: TRBD1 (5 bases). The germline V gene has CDR1 KGHSH and CDR2 LQKENI. Trimming shortened V by 4 bases and J by 5 bases, and 11 bases separated the two germline ends. The CDR3 loop spans 13 amino acids. CDR3 DNA sequence: TGTGCCAGCTCACGGGGCCTGCGGGAGACCCAGTACTTC. Protein sequence: CASSRGLRETQYF.

The table lists this clone with a few counts. The rearrangement joins TRBV7-8 to TRBJ2-3, with D perhaps matching TRBD1 (6 bases). The V gene lost 3 bases and the J gene lost 2 bases, with 24 bases spanning the gap. CDR3 length: 19 amino acids. Per the germline V gene, CDR1 is SGHVS and CDR2 is FQNEAQ. Here the CDR3 reads CASSFPDPRDTLDTDTQYF. As DNA, the CDR3 is TGTGCCAGCAGCTTCCCAGACCCTCGGGACACCCTCGACACAGATACGCAGTATTTT.

J is TRBJ2-7 and V is TRBV29-1; 8 positions agree with TRBD1. V lost 7 bases to trimming and J lost 2 bases; unmatched junction nucleotides: 7. The CDR3 consists of 13 residues. The V gene's germline CDR1 is SQVTM and CDR2 ANQGSEA. CDR3 region: CSATRGRPYEQYF. CDR3 coding DNA: TGCAGCGCCACCAGGGGGCGCCCCTACGAGCAGTACTTC.

The chain combines TRBV5-1 with TRBJ2-3; TRBD2 aligns across 7 bases. Germline values: CDR1 SGHRS, CDR2 YFSETQ. The CDR3 sequence is 15 residues long. The trim removed 3 bases at V and 5 bases at J, leaving 9 bases unmatched. CDR3 protein: CASSYPSGAGDTQYF. Written as DNA, the CDR3 is TGCGCCAGCAGCTACCCTAGCGGCGCGGGAGATACGCAGTATTTT.

V usage is TRBV5-1 and J usage is TRBJ1-2, with D hard to call. Deletions cut 2 bases from V and 0 bases from J, with 5 bases between. Germline values: CDR1 SGHRS, CDR2 YFSETQ. The CDR3 has 13 residues. The CDR3 DNA follows: TGCGCCAGCAGCTTTACAGCTAACTATGGCTACACCTTC. Its protein is CASSFTANYGYTF.

The genes are TRBV4-3 and TRBJ1-2; perhaps TRBD1 as D (5 bases). The germline gives CDR1 LGHNA, CDR2 YSLEER. The CDR3 consists of 16 residues. The V end was cut by 1 base, the J end by 6 bases, with 18 bases between. CDR3 in DNA: TGCGCCAGCAGCCAAGTTGGGAGGACAAATTTGAATGGCTACACCTTC. This gives the protein CASSQVGRTNLNGYTF.

There are a few counts of this clone. The chain recombines TRBV5-1 with TRBJ2-3; D is perhaps TRBD1 (6 bases). CDR1 and CDR2 from the germline V gene are SGHRS and YFSETQ. The CDR3 spans 16 residues. Between the trimmed V and J ends, which lost 3 bases and 1 base, there was a span of 15 bases. CDR3 nucleotide sequence: TGCGCCAGCAGCTCCGCTCGGGACACTCGCACAGATACGCAGTATTTT. Its protein product is CASSSARDTRTDTQYF.

This chain uses TRBV6-1 with TRBJ1-5, with 11 bases that match TRBD1. The CDR3 is 15 residues long. CDR1 is MNHNS, CDR2 SASEGT, per germline. Unmatched junction bases numbered 8, after V lost 6 bases and J lost 7 bases. DNA for the CDR3: TGTGCCAGCAGCCGAGGGGACAGGGGGATCCAGCCCCAGCATTTT. This translates into CASSRGDRGIQPQHF.